These T cell receptor beta chains were read from a single sample in a study of metastatic and nonmetastatic thyroid tumors. TCRdb re-clonotyped the PCR reads through MiXCR. This repertoire shows about 62,000 clones, more than 3.5% found once; its top ten account for approximately 20%. Material for sequencing was blood. All receptors come from a female donor with papillary thyroid cancer or a benign thyroid nodule (not recorded which). Some clones in this sample may be carry-over from other donors' samples. Each CDR3 is given without its conserved first and last residue.

V	J	CDR3
TRBV28	TRBJ1-5	ASSVPGRRRNSNQPQH
TRBV12-3/TRBV12-4	TRBJ1-3	ASTGTGAGNTIY
TRBV6-1	TRBJ2-7	ASSTSPEIYEQY
TRBV20-1	TRBJ2-1	SARLPQVGQF
TRBV10-2	TRBJ2-2	ASSDQGLAGRSGELF
TRBV20-1	TRBJ2-2	SAPGGRGGELF
TRBV6-2/TRBV6-3	TRBJ2-7	ASRQAIIRDSRSYEQY
TRBV2	TRBJ2-1	ASSPRTGKGEQF
TRBV6-1	TRBJ2-1	ASSEGSGRADREQF
TRBV2	TRBJ2-2	ASIPLFGELF
TRBV11-2	TRBJ2-3	ASSSPGFDTQY
TRBV20-1	TRBJ2-3	SADPEGGTDTQY
TRBV30	TRBJ2-3	AHSGISTDTQY
TRBV12-3/TRBV12-4	TRBJ2-1	ASSLRGAANEQF
TRBV6-5	TRBJ1-5	ASSYSVGQPQH
TRBV19	TRBJ1-6	ASSLMTGPNSPLH
TRBV7-2	TRBJ2-7	ASSFLGSYEQY
TRBV27	TRBJ2-3	ASTPTPGLAGGPGTDTQY
TRBV18	TRBJ1-1	ASSPGREAF
TRBV27	TRBJ2-1	ASSLPGLAGEGSEQF
TRBV28	TRBJ1-4	ASSPPRDRTIEKLF
TRBV6-2/TRBV6-3	TRBJ1-2	ASSYSSSANT
TRBV29-1	TRBJ2-5	SVEFLALETQY
TRBV27	TRBJ1-2	ASRGQGAYGYT
TRBV2	TRBJ1-4	ASVRDTNEKLF
TRBV18	TRBJ2-5	ASSPKDRRETQY
TRBV27	TRBJ2-3	ASSTSGRAPTQY
TRBV10-1	TRBJ2-1	ASSESGTNEQF
TRBV3-1	TRBJ1-3	ASSHQRVSGNTIY
TRBV12-3/TRBV12-4	TRBJ2-2	ASTFGQGDTGELF
TRBV6-2/TRBV6-3	TRBJ2-7	ASTIGIGYEQY
TRBV30	TRBJ1-3	ACNPSGHYSGNTIY
TRBV5-1	TRBJ2-3	ASSETGRTDTQY
TRBV3-1	TRBJ2-7	ASSQALAFEQY
TRBV13	TRBJ2-7	ASSSLRDRDYEQY
TRBV6-1	TRBJ1-5	ASSSQGALSNQPQH
TRBV6-1	TRBJ2-1	ASSHGTSGYNEQF
TRBV27	TRBJ2-7	ASSRSWQGVGEQY
TRBV2	TRBJ1-6	ASVSGGHNSPLH